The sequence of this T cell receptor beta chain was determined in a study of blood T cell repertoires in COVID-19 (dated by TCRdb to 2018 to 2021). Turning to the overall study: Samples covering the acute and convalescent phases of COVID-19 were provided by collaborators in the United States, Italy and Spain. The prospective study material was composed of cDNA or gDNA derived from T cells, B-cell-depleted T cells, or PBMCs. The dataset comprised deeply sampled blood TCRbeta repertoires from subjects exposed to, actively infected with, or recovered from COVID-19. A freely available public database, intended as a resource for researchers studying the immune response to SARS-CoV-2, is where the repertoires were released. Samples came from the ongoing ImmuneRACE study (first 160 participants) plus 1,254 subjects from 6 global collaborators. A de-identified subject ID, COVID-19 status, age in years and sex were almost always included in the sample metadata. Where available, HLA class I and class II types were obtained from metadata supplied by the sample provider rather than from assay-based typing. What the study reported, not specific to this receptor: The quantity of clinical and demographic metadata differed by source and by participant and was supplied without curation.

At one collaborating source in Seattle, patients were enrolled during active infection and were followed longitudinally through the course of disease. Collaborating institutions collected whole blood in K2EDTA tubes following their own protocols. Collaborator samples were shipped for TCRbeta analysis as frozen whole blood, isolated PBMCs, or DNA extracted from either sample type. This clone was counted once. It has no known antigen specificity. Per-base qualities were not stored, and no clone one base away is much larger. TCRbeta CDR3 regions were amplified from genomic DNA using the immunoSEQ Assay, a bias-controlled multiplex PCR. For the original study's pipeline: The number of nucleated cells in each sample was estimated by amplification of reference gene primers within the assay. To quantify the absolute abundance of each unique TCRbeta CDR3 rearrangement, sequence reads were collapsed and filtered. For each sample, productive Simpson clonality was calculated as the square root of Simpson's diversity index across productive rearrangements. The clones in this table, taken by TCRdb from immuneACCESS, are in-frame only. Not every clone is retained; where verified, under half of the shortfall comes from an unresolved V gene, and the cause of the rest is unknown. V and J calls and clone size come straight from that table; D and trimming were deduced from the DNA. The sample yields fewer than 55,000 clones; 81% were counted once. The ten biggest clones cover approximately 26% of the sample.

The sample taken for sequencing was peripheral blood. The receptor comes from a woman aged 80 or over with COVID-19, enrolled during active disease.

CDR3 protein: CASSTRGSEQFF. The DNA is TGTGCCAGCAGCACCCGAGGGTCGGAGCAGTTCTTC. The chain couples TRBV7-8 to TRBJ2-1; matching of 5 bases hints at TRBD2 as the D gene. Via the germline V gene, CDR1 is SGHVS and CDR2 FQNEAQ. V sheds 5 bases and J sheds 10 bases, leaving 12 bases between their ends. There are 12 amino acids in the CDR3, from cysteine to phenylalanine inclusive. The CDR3 DNA has 36 bases and is translated from base 1.